Listed below are T cell receptor beta chains from one sample, sequenced in a study of CXCR3-negative and CXCR3-positive naive CD8 T cells. TCRdb processed the 5' RACE reads again and assigns one entry to each CDR3 protein, with no DNA. Here the sample table reports about 110,000 distinct CDR3 sequences. The sample comprised naive CXCR3+ CD8+ T cells from blood. These receptors were collected from a human donor in good health. Some clones in this sample may be carry-over from other donors' samples. Both conserved end residues are part of each CDR3. Each record gives: CDR3 length, J gene, clone size, V gene, CDR3 protein. Some rows mark clone size as missing; the rest say once, few, many or name a class of expanded clone.

CDR3 length: 12
J gene: TRBJ2-1
clone size: -
V gene: TRBV5-1
CDR3 protein: CASSPGDNEQFF

CDR3 length: 15
J gene: TRBJ1-3
clone size: -
V gene: TRBV9
CDR3 protein: CASSEGDISGNTIYF

CDR3 length: 15
J gene: TRBJ2-1
clone size: -
V gene: TRBV10-1
CDR3 protein: CASSERTSDYNEQFF

CDR3 length: 15
J gene: TRBJ2-1
clone size: -
V gene: TRBV6-2/TRBV6-3
CDR3 protein: CASSYWSGGANEQFF

CDR3 length: 13
J gene: TRBJ1-2
clone size: -
V gene: TRBV29-1
CDR3 protein: CSVEIPTNYGYTF

CDR3 length: 15
J gene: TRBJ2-7
clone size: -
V gene: TRBV29-1
CDR3 protein: CSVEGLAGGTYEQYF

CDR3 length: 14
J gene: TRBJ2-5
clone size: -
V gene: TRBV20-1
CDR3 protein: CSARDPGQMETQYF

CDR3 length: 18
J gene: TRBJ2-5
clone size: -
V gene: TRBV11-2
CDR3 protein: CASSLGVSSGGPEETQYF

CDR3 length: 12
J gene: TRBJ2-1
clone size: -
V gene: TRBV7-9
CDR3 protein: CASSLSGVEQFF

CDR3 length: 13
J gene: TRBJ1-1
clone size: -
V gene: TRBV7-2
CDR3 protein: CASSLDSVSEAFF

CDR3 length: 13
J gene: TRBJ2-1
clone size: -
V gene: TRBV10-1
CDR3 protein: CASSPGLGNEQFF

CDR3 length: 18
J gene: TRBJ2-3
clone size: -
V gene: TRBV7-8
CDR3 protein: CASSSPEVGGGPGHTQYF

CDR3 length: 12
J gene: TRBJ2-7
clone size: -
V gene: TRBV7-9
CDR3 protein: CASSGFSDEQYF

CDR3 length: 13
J gene: TRBJ2-1
clone size: -
V gene: TRBV28
CDR3 protein: CASSFPRESEQFF

CDR3 length: 14
J gene: TRBJ1-2
clone size: -
V gene: TRBV15
CDR3 protein: CATSREGPTYGYTF

CDR3 length: 16
J gene: TRBJ2-5
clone size: -
V gene: TRBV7-6
CDR3 protein: CASSPQRLGAGETQYF

CDR3 length: 15
J gene: TRBJ2-7
clone size: -
V gene: TRBV7-9
CDR3 protein: CASSISGAPGGEQYF

CDR3 length: 15
J gene: TRBJ1-2
clone size: -
V gene: TRBV2
CDR3 protein: CASSDGQHIRNGYTF

CDR3 length: 15
J gene: TRBJ2-7
clone size: -
V gene: TRBV6-6
CDR3 protein: CASRAYSGGGPEQYF

CDR3 length: 13
J gene: TRBJ2-7
clone size: -
V gene: TRBV21-1
CDR3 protein: CASRRLRVGEQYF

CDR3 length: 16
J gene: TRBJ1-4
clone size: -
V gene: TRBV7-9
CDR3 protein: CASSHFIRQVGEKLFF

CDR3 length: 15
J gene: TRBJ2-5
clone size: -
V gene: TRBV7-6
CDR3 protein: CASSLARGSRETQYF

CDR3 length: 15
J gene: TRBJ2-1
clone size: medium-sized
V gene: TRBV20-1
CDR3 protein: CSARDMTSALNEQFF

CDR3 length: 16
J gene: TRBJ1-1
clone size: -
V gene: TRBV6-6
CDR3 protein: CASSYSREHSNTEAFF

CDR3 length: 11
J gene: TRBJ2-5
clone size: -
V gene: TRBV12-3/TRBV12-4
CDR3 protein: CASSIEETQYF

CDR3 length: 18
J gene: TRBJ2-7
clone size: -
V gene: TRBV28
CDR3 protein: CASSLNRQYRDASYEQYF

CDR3 length: 18
J gene: TRBJ1-1
clone size: -
V gene: TRBV4-3
CDR3 protein: CASSQDTLRGGENTEAFF

CDR3 length: 16
J gene: TRBJ2-2
clone size: -
V gene: TRBV20-1
CDR3 protein: CSARELGTANTGELFF

CDR3 length: 14
J gene: TRBJ1-2
clone size: -
V gene: TRBV5-1
CDR3 protein: CASSLAGALDGYTF

CDR3 length: 16
J gene: TRBJ2-2
clone size: -
V gene: TRBV5-5
CDR3 protein: CASSSGQALFTGELFF

CDR3 length: 15
J gene: TRBJ1-1
clone size: -
V gene: TRBV13
CDR3 protein: CASSLNQGVGTEAFF

CDR3 length: 17
J gene: TRBJ2-1
clone size: -
V gene: TRBV4-2
CDR3 protein: CASSQRPAGGPGNEQFF

CDR3 length: 15
J gene: TRBJ2-7
clone size: -
V gene: TRBV4-3
CDR3 protein: CASSQDQEHSYEQYF

CDR3 length: 16
J gene: TRBJ2-3
clone size: -
V gene: TRBV7-9
CDR3 protein: CASSSSGTGELDTQYF

CDR3 length: 17
J gene: TRBJ1-5
clone size: -
V gene: TRBV3-1
CDR3 protein: CASSLMSTSSFNLPQHF

CDR3 length: 23
J gene: TRBJ2-4
clone size: -
V gene: TRBV4-3
CDR3 protein: CASSQVATSWDSNLDVAKNIQYF

CDR3 length: 16
J gene: TRBJ1-2
clone size: -
V gene: TRBV14
CDR3 protein: CASSQGLGMRDYGYTF

CDR3 length: 15
J gene: TRBJ1-2
clone size: -
V gene: TRBV5-1
CDR3 protein: CASSLWTDDLNGYTF

CDR3 length: 13
J gene: TRBJ1-5
clone size: -
V gene: TRBV19
CDR3 protein: CASSLLPVSDQHF

CDR3 length: 14
J gene: TRBJ1-2
clone size: -
V gene: TRBV29-1
CDR3 protein: CSVTKRGPTYGYTF

CDR3 length: 13
J gene: TRBJ1-2
clone size: -
V gene: TRBV28
CDR3 protein: CASSLFSRSGYTF

CDR3 length: 15
J gene: TRBJ2-2
clone size: -
V gene: TRBV4-3
CDR3 protein: CASSQDRSNTGELFF

CDR3 length: 16
J gene: TRBJ2-3
clone size: -
V gene: TRBV30
CDR3 protein: CAWSPLAGALPDTQYF